The following is a T cell receptor beta chain sequence with its context. These data originate in a study of control samples from healthy donors and cancer patients. The protocol was immunoSEQ multiplex PCR, while the TCRdb copy is restricted to in-frame clones and leaves out a portion. Found here are approximately 70,000 clones, about nine tenths of them singletons; the top ten hold around 1.3%. Germline CDR1 SEHNR, CDR2 FQNEAQ (reference sequence). The CDR3 runs 13 residues. V lost 2 bases and J lost 5, with 9 bases in between. The specimen sequenced was PBMCs. The chain recombines TRBV7-9 with TRBJ2-5, with D unresolved. The origin of this receptor is a woman aged 45 to 65 with colorectal cancer. The CDR3 protein is CASSLPLPETQYF. The DNA of the CDR3 is TGTGCCAGCAGCTTACCTCTTCCGGAGACCCAGTACTTC.